The clone carrying this T cell receptor beta chain was seen many times. The antigen is not known. Each person with ophthalmopathy scored at least 3 on the Clinical Activity Score, reached NOSPECS grade 4 or higher, and had been ill under 3 months. Clinical symptoms, serum thyroxine and TRAb, thyroid ultrasound and orbital computed tomography together formed the diagnostic basis. The entry originates in a study of T cells in Graves' hyperthyroidism and ophthalmopathy. Overall study results and limits: Most clonotypes expanded in the thyroid (above 0.001) were also present in blood. Stable hyperthyroidism and ophthalmopathy were separated using 13 V-J signatures.

CDR1 and CDR2 from the germline V gene are SEHNR and FQNEAQ (reference sequence). The CDR3 extends over 12 amino acids. V dropped 5 bases and J dropped 8 bases, with 12 bases sitting between them. Amplification of TCR beta CDR3 regions used RNA as the template. The study used the HTBI primer set for a first-round RT-PCR of the TCR CDR3. A single record per CDR3 protein comes from TCRdb applying MiXCR to the multiplex PCR reads. Counted here are about 260,000 distinct CDR3 sequences, about 16% occurring once; the ten biggest clones make up about 30%. This receptor was obtained from a woman aged 18-29 years with Graves' ophthalmopathy. Sequencing was carried out using blood. The chain recombines TRBV7-9 with TRBJ1-2; weak D call: TRBD1 (5 bases). The CDR3 region is CASSDKPGGYTF. CDR3 DNA sequence: TGTGCCAGCAGCGACAAACCAGGGGGCTACACCTTC. Variable domain in full (rest from reference TRBV7-9 and TRBJ1-2): DTGVSQNPRHKITKRGQNVTFRCDPISEHNRLYWYRQTLGQGPEFLTYFQNEAQLEKSRLLSDRFSAERPKGSFSTLEIQRTEQGDSAMYLCASSDKPGGYTFGSGTRLTVV.